Below are 11 T cell receptor beta chains sequenced from a single sample in a study of radiotherapy plus CTLA-4 blockade in lung cancer. Measured with immunoSEQ multiplex PCR; TCRdb has only the in-frame clones, and not every one. The sample contains about 98,000 clones, 82% of which appear only once. Material: peripheral blood, obtained from a patient treated with radiotherapy plus ipilimumab. These receptors all stem from a human donor with non-small cell lung cancer who had a partial response to radiotherapy plus ipilimumab.

The V gene is TRBV21-1, the J gene TRBJ2-3; the table's D call of TRBD2 was not tested on the DNA. TRBV21-1 is a pseudogene segment. The CDR3 contains 14 residues. As DNA, the CDR3 is TGTGCCAGCACCGGAGAAGCCGGCACAGATACGCAGTATTTT. This translates into CASTGEAGTDTQYF.

This sequence joins TRBV6-6 and TRBJ2-3; D not resolved. The CDR3 spans 12 residues. The germline CDR1 and CDR2 sequences are MNHNY and SVGAGI (reference sequence). The V and J ends lost 6 bases and 6 bases respectively, with 10 bases between them. In nucleotides, the CDR3 is TGTGCCAGCAGCCACCAGGTTGATACGCAGTATTTT. Translating it yields CASSHQVDTQYF.

V and J are TRBV5-1 and TRBJ2-4, with D tentatively TRBD2 (6 bases). Trimming shortened V by 6 bases and J by 10 bases, and 20 bases separated the two germline ends. The CDR3 runs to 14 residues. Germline CDR1 is SGHRS and CDR2 is YFSETQ. The CDR3 reads CASKEGAGLGIQYF. In DNA form, the CDR3 reads TGCGCCAGCAAGGAAGGGGCGGGGTTGGGGATTCAGTACTTC. Full variable domain (outside the CDR3, taken from reference TRBV5-1 and TRBJ2-4): KAGVTQTPRYLIKTRGQQVTLSCSPISGHRSVSWYQQTPGQGLQFLFEYFSETQRNKGNFPGRFSGRQFSNSRSEMNVSTLELGDSALYLCASKEGAGLGIQYFGAGTRLSVL.

This clone has more than one count but fewer than ten. This chain uses TRBV5-4 with TRBJ1-4, with D possibly matching TRBD1 (6 bases). With 2 bases removed from V and 8 bases from J, the gap between germline ends came to 13 bases. The CDR3 loop spans 14 amino acids. Germline values: CDR1 SGHNT, CDR2 YYREEE (reference sequence). The CDR3 DNA reads TGTGCCAGCAGCTTAAGGGGGGGCGAGGAAAAACTGTTTTTT. It yields the protein CASSLRGGEEKLFF.

This sequence joins TRBV29-1 and TRBJ1-5; TRBD1 matches at 8 bases. The CDR3 length is 13 residues. CDR1 is SQVTM, CDR2 ANQGSEA, per germline. Trimming cost V 6 bases and J 7 bases; bases outside gene matches: 8. The CDR3 coding sequence is TGCAGCGTGGTTACCGGGACAGGCCAGCCCCAGCATTTT. This encodes CSVVTGTGQPQHF. The full variable domain, in which reference TRBV29-1 and TRBJ1-5 provide the parts outside the CDR3, is SAVISQKPSRDICQRGTSLTIQCQVDSQVTMMFWYRQQPGQSLTLIATANQGSEATYESGFVIDKFPISRPNLTFSTLTVSNMSPEDSSIYLCSVVTGTGQPQHFGDGTRLSIL.

The CDR3 DNA reads TGTGCCAGCAGCTTGGACCCAGGGGCTAACGGCTACACCTTC. Translating gives CASSLDPGANGYTF. This chain connects TRBV5-4 to TRBJ1-2, with D perhaps TRBD1 (6 bases). Germline V gene lookup returns CDR1 SGHNT and CDR2 YYREEE (reference sequence). This CDR3 spans 14 amino acids. Trimming shortened V by 0 bases and J by 8 bases, and 14 bases separated the two germline ends. The variable domain in full, completed from reference TRBV5-4 and TRBJ1-2, reads ETGVTQSPTHLIKTRGQQVTLRCSSQSGHNTVSWYQQALGQGPQFIFQYYREEENGRGNFPPRFSGLQFPNYSSELNVNALELDDSALYLCASSLDPGANGYTFGSGTRLTVV.

In DNA, the CDR3 is TGCGCCAGCAGCCCCGGACAGCTGAACACCGGGGAGCTGTTTTTT. This codes for CASSPGQLNTGELFF. The rearrangement uses TRBV5-1 and TRBJ2-2, with D possibly matching TRBD1 (6 bases). V was shortened by 4 bases and J by 1 base, with 11 bases between the two germline ends. From germline, CDR1 is SGHRS and CDR2 YFSETQ. This CDR3 contains 15 residues.

This clone occurred a few times. The chain has TRBV27 and TRBJ2-3; D is ambiguous. The germline V gene encodes CDR1 MNHEY and CDR2 SMNVEV (reference sequence). The CDR3 length is 13 residues. The germline V and J ends were trimmed by 10 bases and 7 bases, with 18 bases remaining between them. The CDR3 DNA reads TGTGCCACTCTCCCAGACAAGAAAAATACGCAGTATTTT. Its translation is CATLPDKKNTQYF.

The V gene is TRBV5-1, the J gene TRBJ2-3; the D gene is possibly TRBD2 (5 bases). The CDR3 has 14 amino acids. The V and J ends lost 6 bases and 4 bases respectively, with 15 bases between them. Looked up from germline, CDR1 is SGHRS and CDR2 is YFSETQ. As DNA, the CDR3 is TGCGCCAGCAAGAGGGCACAAGGTCCAGATACGCAGTATTTT. Its translation is CASKRAQGPDTQYF.

The V gene is TRBV19, the J gene TRBJ1-1; D is possibly TRBD1 (6 bases). Germline lookup yields CDR1 LNHDA and CDR2 SQIVND (reference sequence). Between the trimmed V and J ends, which lost 7 bases and 4 bases, there was a span of 28 bases. CDR3 length equals 18 residues. CDR3 residues: CASIGRVPGVLSGTEAFF. As DNA, the CDR3 is TGTGCCAGTATTGGAAGGGTGCCAGGGGTACTCTCGGGCACTGAAGCTTTCTTT. Looking up the rest from reference TRBV19 and TRBJ1-1 gives the full variable domain: DGGITQSPKYLFRKEGQNVTLSCEQNLNHDAMYWYRQDPGQGLRLIYYSQIVNDFQKGDIAEGYSVSREKKESFPLTVTSAQKNPTAFYLCASIGRVPGVLSGTEAFFGQGTRLTVV.

This chain uses TRBV28 with TRBJ2-2, with 7 bases matching TRBD2. The ends lost 8 bases at V and 4 bases at J; junction bases unmatched: 7. There are 14 residues in the CDR3. The V gene's germline CDR1 is MDHEN and CDR2 SYDVKM. The CDR3 DNA reads TGTGCCAGCGGGTCTGGCGGGAGCACCGGGGAGCTGTTTTTT. Translating it yields CASGSGGSTGELFF.